The T cell receptor (beta chain) under discussion was sequenced for a study of human T cells and chemical hapten exposure. The germline V and J ends were trimmed by 2 bases and 6 bases, with 16 bases remaining between them. This CDR3 spans 15 amino acids. The germline V gene encodes CDR1 SGHTA and CDR2 FQGNSA. TCRdb redid the calling of the 5' RACE reads with MiXCR, one entry per CDR3 protein. The sample gives over 95,000 distinct CDR3 sequences, approximately 19% of which show up once; around 2.8% is in the top ten. Sequencing started from total RNA isolated from unfractionated whole blood. The TCR sequence derives from a human donor in good health. This chain uses TRBV7-2 with TRBJ1-1; TRBD1 is a possible D gene (6 bases). This chain's CDR3 is CASSLRGRGTPEAFF. In DNA, the CDR3 is TGTGCCAGCAGCTTACGGGGCAGGGGAACCCCTGAAGCTTTCTTT.